This T cell receptor (beta chain) was observed in a study of OX40 agonist ivuxolimab in advanced cancers. Study-wide background: Patients took ivuxolimab, an agonistic anti-OX40 (CD134) antibody. In three patients, partial responses were observed, one with hepatocellular carcinoma and two with cutaneous melanoma.

Blood was sampled at baseline, cycle 4 day 1, and cycle 7 day 1. Profiling relied on immunoSEQ multiplex PCR, and the TCRdb table lists in-frame clones only, not all of them. The sample lists tens of thousands of clones, about 83% seen once, with roughly 0.6% in the top ten. CDR1 is SGHNT, CDR2 YYREEE, per germline (reference sequence). V gave up 0 bases and J gave up 3 bases, with 7 bases separating them. The CDR3 is 13 residues long. This clonotype originated in an adult with an advanced solid tumor such as melanoma, head and neck, liver or kidney cancer. Sequences were derived from CD4+ or CD8+ T cells sorted from blood, sampled in a trial of the OX40 agonist ivuxolimab. V and J are TRBV5-4 and TRBJ2-7, with D possibly matching TRBD1 (5 bases). This CDR3 reads CASSLAGNYEQYF. The DNA of the CDR3 is TGTGCCAGCAGCTTGGCAGGGAACTACGAGCAGTACTTC.